This TCR beta chain was found in a study of blood T cell repertoires in COVID-19. CDR1 and CDR2 (germline): SGHTA, FQGNSA. Trimming stripped 5 bases from V and 6 bases from J, with 19 bases between. This CDR3 has 15 residues. Measured with immunoSEQ multiplex PCR; TCRdb has only the in-frame clones, and not every one. Found here are some 210,000 clones, 75% to 90% of them singletons; the top ten hold around 6.9%. The sample comprised peripheral blood. The V and J genes are TRBV7-2 and TRBJ1-1; D possibly corresponds to TRBD1 (5 bases). The TCR was taken from a man aged 55-75 years who had recovered from COVID-19. CDR3 bases: TGTGCCAGCAGCCCCCAGGGAGGGAGGATTGCTGAAGCTTTCTTT. It encodes CASSPQGGRIAEAFF.